This T cell receptor (beta chain) was identified during a study of molecular identifiers for immune sequencing clone quantification. Notes on this clonotype: A read error may explain this, as a much larger clone is one base away.

MiXCR, run by TCRdb on the PCR reads, gives a single entry per CDR3 protein. The sample lists about 510,000 distinct CDR3 sequences, 20% to 25% occurring once. The CDR3 length is 18 residues. Germline V gene lookup returns CDR1 SNHLY and CDR2 FYNNEI. The V segment lost 6 bases and the J segment 7 bases; nucleotides outside the gene matches: 16. CD8+CD4-CCR7+CD45RA+ cells were sorted as naive CD8 T cells. This receptor was obtained from a human donor in good health. Some libraries in this study had Jurkat cell RNA spiked in. Sequenced: naive CD8+ T cells from blood, with Jurkat cell RNA spiked in. Subset noted: FACS-sorted CD8+CD4-CCR7+CD45RA+ naive T cells. The rearrangement uses TRBV2 and TRBJ2-2, with 11 bases aligning to TRBD2. CDR3 region: CASRKADLAGGYIGELFF. CDR3 DNA: TGTGCCAGCAGAAAAGCCGACCTAGCGGGGGGTTACATCGGGGAGCTGTTTTTT.